Reported below is one TCR beta chain. Its antigen is unidentified. CD4+ cells of the naive, central memory, regulatory and stem cell-like memory types were sorted via CD45RO/CCR7/CD25/CD127/CD95/CD27. Trimming left V 1 base short and J 4 bases short, with 7 bases between. The CDR3 totals 13 residues. The germline V gene has CDR1 MNHEY and CDR2 SMNVEV (reference sequence). The data stem from a study of beta chain features in type 1 diabetes. Investigators reverse transcribed all isolated RNA, so they sequenced expressed TCRB transcripts. Assay used: immunoSEQ multiplex PCR; TCRdb lists only in-frame clones, some missing. The data hold around 250,000 clones, with about a fifth observed a single time. Study-level findings and limits: In every one of the four CD4+ subsets, TCRB CDR3s were moderately but significantly shorter in Type 1 diabetes patients. HLA influence on TCRB rearrangement stayed unresolved here. VDJ junctions from patients with type 1 diabetes contained fewer insertions and more deletions.

The chain recombines TRBV27 with TRBJ1-1; no reliable D call. The specimen sequenced was naive CD4+ T cells from blood. This clonotype originated in a woman aged 40-49 years with type 1 diabetes. CDR3 coding DNA: TGTGCCAGCAGTTTATTAATGCGCACTGAAGCTTTCTTT. Its protein is CASSLLMRTEAFF.